Below, 25 T cell receptor beta chains from the same sample are listed, as sequenced in a study of CD8 T cells in Susac syndrome. Random hexamers were used to reverse transcribe about 0.5 to 1 ug of RNA. TCRdb re-called the immunoSEQ multiplex PCR reads with MiXCR, one entry per CDR3 protein. This sample has hundreds of thousands of distinct CDR3 sequences, with about 95% found just once. Sequencing was performed on CD4+ T cells from PBMCs. The receptors here all came from a human donor with Susac syndrome.

This clonotype appeared once. This chain joins TRBV28 and TRBJ1-5, with TRBD1 as a possible D gene (5 bases). Germline-derived CDR1 and CDR2 are MDHEN and SYDVKM. This CDR3 region has 17 residues. V was pared by 5 bases and J by 3 bases, with 20 bases between. In DNA, the CDR3 is TGTGCCAGCAGTCTCCCAACCGGGACGGAATCCAATCAGCCCCAGCATTTT. Protein product: CASSLPTGTESNQPQHF.

The J gene is TRBJ2-7, the V gene TRBV20-1, with TRBD2 identical over 13 bases. This CDR3 is built from 18 residues. Unmatched junction bases numbered 9, after V lost 1 base and J lost 0 bases. The germline gives CDR1 DFQATT, CDR2 SNEGSKA (reference sequence). The CDR3 DNA is TGCAGTGCTAGAGGACTAGCGGGGGGTCCTAGGAGCTCCTACGAGCAGTACTTC. This sequence encodes CSARGLAGGPRSSYEQYF.

This sequence joins TRBV24-1 and TRBJ2-3, with 7 bases fitting TRBD2. The CDR3 runs 13 residues. From germline, CDR1 is KGHDR and CDR2 SFDVKD. Trimming at V came to 9 bases and at J to 1 base, leaving 3 bases not matched to a gene. In DNA, the CDR3 is TGTGCCACCCCACGGGGGGGCACAGATACGCAGTATTTT. Residues: CATPRGGTDTQYF.

This CDR3 reads CASSQDLGSRAYNSPLHF. Here the CDR3 DNA reads TGTGCCAGCAGCCAAGATTTGGGTTCGAGGGCTTATAATTCACCCCTCCACTTT. The rearrangement uses TRBV14 and TRBJ1-6, with D unresolved. This CDR3 is 18 amino acids long. Trimming took 0 bases from V and 4 from J, leaving 16 bases between them. Looked up from germline, CDR1 is SGHDN and CDR2 is FVKESK.

V and J are TRBV20-1 and TRBJ2-3; 10 bases match TRBD2. This CDR3 has 14 residues. The J segment lost 7 bases and the V segment lost 6 bases, leaving 10 bases of the junction unmatched. Germline CDR1 and CDR2: DFQATT and SNEGSKA (reference sequence). CDR3 region: CSAGPAGGDHTQYF. CDR3 DNA sequence: TGCAGTGCCGGGCCAGCGGGGGGGGACCATACGCAGTATTTT.

The rearrangement uses TRBV25-1 and TRBJ2-1; 10 bases agree with TRBD2. CDR3 length: 14 amino acids. Per germline, CDR1 MGHDK and CDR2 SYGVNS. Trimming took 5 bases from V and 7 from J; bases not matched to a gene: 5. Here the CDR3 DNA reads TGTGCCAGCAGTTTAGCGGGGGGTACGAATGAGCAGTTCTTC. It is translated as CASSLAGGTNEQFF. Supplemented by reference TRBV25-1 and TRBJ2-1, the full variable domain reads EADIYQTPRYLVIGTGKKITLECSQTMGHDKMYWYQQDPGMELHLIHYSYGVNSTEKGDLSSESTVSRIRTEHFPLTLESARPSHTSQYLCASSLAGGTNEQFFGPGTRLTVL.

This rearrangement joins TRBV2 to TRBJ1-5; tentative D call: TRBD1 (6 bases). Trimming removed 3 bases from V and 3 bases from J, with 12 bases in between. In germline, CDR1 is SNHLY, CDR2 FYNNEI. This CDR3 is built from 15 residues. CDR3: CASSEVQGNNQPQHF. Written as DNA, the CDR3 is TGTGCCAGCAGTGAGGTACAGGGCAACAATCAGCCCCAGCATTTT.

This clonotype was seen only once. The chain employs TRBV12-3 or TRBV12-4 and TRBJ1-2; 7 nucleotides align to TRBD1. V shed 6 bases, J shed 3 bases, and the junction held 7 bases outside the gene matches. The CDR3 consists of 14 residues. CDR3 residues: CASSRTTGDYGYTF. CDR3 sequence (DNA): TGTGCCAGCAGCCGCACTACAGGGGACTATGGCTACACCTTC.

The rearrangement uses TRBV30 and TRBJ1-2, with D unresolved. The germline CDR1 and CDR2 sequences are GTSNPN and SVGIG (reference sequence). The CDR3 is made up of 14 amino acids. The V and J ends lost 0 bases and 3 bases respectively, with 11 bases between them. CDR3 sequence reads: CAWSVLSGDYGYTF. DNA for the CDR3: TGTGCCTGGAGTGTACTATCTGGGGACTATGGCTACACCTTC. Full variable domain (outside the CDR3, taken from reference TRBV30 and TRBJ1-2): SQTIHQWPATLVQPVGSPLSLECTVEGTSNPNLYWYRQAAGRGLQLLFYSVGIGQISSEVPQNLSASRPQDRQFILSSKKLLLSDSGFYLCAWSVLSGDYGYTFGSGTRLTVV.

The chain carries TRBV20-1 and TRBJ2-7, with D uncertain. The CDR3 runs 11 residues. Trimming cost V 3 bases and J 2 bases, with 5 bases left between them. From germline, CDR1 is DFQATT and CDR2 SNEGSKA (reference sequence). CDR3 coding DNA: TGCAGTGCTAGTCTAGCCTACGAGCAGTACTTC. Translation: CSASLAYEQYF.

This clonotype is a singleton in its sample. The gene calls are TRBV5-1 and TRBJ1-2; maybe TRBD1 (5 bases). Germline CDR1 is SGHRS and CDR2 is YFSETQ. CDR3 length: 15 residues. V lost 5 bases to trimming and J lost 5 bases, with 19 bases between them. The CDR3 protein is CASRNRDGDWYGYTF. In nucleotides, the CDR3 is TGCGCCAGCAGAAACCGGGACGGGGATTGGTATGGCTACACCTTC.

V is TRBV9 and J is TRBJ2-5; D gene ambiguous. CDR3 length equals 13 residues. Trimming shortened V by 4 bases and J by 5 bases, and 12 bases separated the two germline ends. Germline V gene lookup returns CDR1 SGDLS and CDR2 YYNGEE. The CDR3 spells CASSLASWETQYF. The CDR3 DNA follows: TGTGCCAGCAGCCTGGCTTCATGGGAGACCCAGTACTTC.

In its sample, this clonotype was seen once. V and J are TRBV5-1 and TRBJ1-1; D is possibly TRBD1 (5 bases). This CDR3 has 15 amino acids. Looked up from germline, CDR1 is SGHRS and CDR2 is YFSETQ. V lost 4 bases and J lost 4, with 17 bases in between. This CDR3 reads CASSPVLGRSTEAFF. The CDR3 DNA sequence: TGCGCCAGCAGCCCGGTTTTGGGGCGGAGCACTGAAGCTTTCTTT.

V is TRBV10-3 and J is TRBJ1-5; D unclear. Per germline, CDR1 ENHRY and CDR2 SYGVKD. The CDR3 runs 12 residues. V was cut by 8 bases and J by 3 bases, with 8 bases left in between. DNA for the CDR3: TGTGCCATCGGCCAGCACAATCAGCCCCAGCATTTT. As protein: CAIGQHNQPQHF.

This chain uses TRBV20-1 with TRBJ2-5, with D unresolved. This CDR3 region has 11 residues. Germline V gives CDR1 DFQATT, CDR2 SNEGSKA (reference sequence). Trimming pared 7 bases from V and 1 base from J, leaving 7 bases between. CDR3 sequence (DNA): TGCAGTGGACGATCCCAAGAGACCCAGTACTTC. It encodes CSGRSQETQYF.

This chain links TRBV7-9 with TRBJ2-1, with TRBD1 matching 9 bases. J was trimmed by 7 bases and V by 5 bases; bases with no gene match: 9. The germline gives CDR1 SEHNR, CDR2 FQNEAQ (reference sequence). The CDR3 has 15 amino acids. Here the CDR3 DNA reads TGTGCCAGCAGCCATTCGGACAGGGGAGGGAATGAGCAGTTCTTC. Protein product: CASSHSDRGGNEQFF.

This chain links TRBV5-1 with TRBJ1-1, with a weak D call TRBD1 (5 bases). This CDR3 contains 15 residues. The germline gives CDR1 SGHRS, CDR2 YFSETQ. Between the trimmed V and J ends, which lost 4 bases and 1 base, there was a span of 14 bases. CDR3 sequence: CASSPRGEGNTEAFF. The CDR3 DNA reads as TGCGCCAGCAGCCCGAGGGGAGAGGGGAACACTGAAGCTTTCTTT.

V usage is TRBV7-9 and J usage is TRBJ1-1, with D uncertain. The CDR3 has 13 amino acids. The germline V gene has CDR1 SEHNR and CDR2 FQNEAQ (reference sequence). V lost 3 bases and J lost 0, with 5 bases in between. CDR3 sequence reads: CASSFWVNTEAFF. Written as DNA, the CDR3 is TGTGCCAGCAGCTTTTGGGTGAACACTGAAGCTTTCTTT. Using reference TRBV7-9 and TRBJ1-1 for the parts outside the CDR3, the full variable domain is DTGVSQNPRHKITKRGQNVTFRCDPISEHNRLYWYRQTLGQGPEFLTYFQNEAQLEKSRLLSDRFSAERPKGSFSTLEIQRTEQGDSAMYLCASSFWVNTEAFFGQGTRLTVV.

This sequence joins TRBV5-6 and TRBJ2-5; the match to TRBD1 covers 7 bases. This CDR3 contains 14 residues. The germline gives CDR1 SGHDT, CDR2 YYEEEE. V was clipped by 1 base and J by 5 bases; unmatched bases: 5. The CDR3, as DNA: TGTGCCAGCAGCTTGACAGGGGCCAGCGAGACCCAGTACTTC. Protein: CASSLTGASETQYF.

The gene calls are TRBV30 and TRBJ1-1, with D tentatively TRBD1 (5 bases). V was clipped by 1 base and J by 2 bases, with 8 bases between them. This CDR3 comprises 13 residues. The germline V gene has CDR1 GTSNPN and CDR2 SVGIG (reference sequence). The chain's CDR3 is CAWSAGYNTEAFF. CDR3 in DNA: TGTGCCTGGAGTGCAGGGTATAACACTGAAGCTTTCTTT. Full variable domain (rest looked up from reference TRBV30 and TRBJ1-1): SQTIHQWPATLVQPVGSPLSLECTVEGTSNPNLYWYRQAAGRGLQLLFYSVGIGQISSEVPQNLSASRPQDRQFILSSKKLLLSDSGFYLCAWSAGYNTEAFFGQGTRLTVV.

Only one count was recorded for this clonotype. The chain employs TRBV5-1 and TRBJ1-2; TRBD1 is a possible D gene (5 bases). The length of the CDR3 is 16 residues. With 0 bases removed from V and 1 base from J, the gap between germline ends came to 13 bases. CDR1 SGHRS and CDR2 YFSETQ come from the germline V gene. CDR3 sequence reads: CASSLESGVNNYGYTF. DNA for the CDR3: TGCGCCAGCAGCTTGGAATCGGGGGTGAATAACTATGGCTACACCTTC.

The genes are TRBV12-3 or TRBV12-4 and TRBJ2-1; 7 nucleotides agree with TRBD1. The CDR3 extends over 13 amino acids. V was pared by 5 bases and J by 14 bases, with 12 bases of the junction left unmatched. The CDR3 loop reads CASSPRENTGEFF. The CDR3 DNA is TGTGCCAGCAGTCCCCGAGAAAACACAGGGGAGTTCTTC.

This clonotype was counted only a few times. This chain uses TRBV30 with TRBJ1-5; the D gene is possibly TRBD1 (5 bases). The CDR3 runs to 14 residues. In germline, CDR1 is GTSNPN, CDR2 SVGIG (reference sequence). V was clipped by 2 bases and J by 3 bases, with 11 bases between them. CDR3 in amino acids: CAWSRGTSNQPQHF. Written as DNA, the CDR3 is TGTGCCTGGAGTCGCGGGACTTCCAATCAGCCCCAGCATTTT.

The genes are TRBV4-3 and TRBJ2-4; D gene unclear. CDR1 and CDR2 (germline): LGHNA, YSLEER. Trimming stripped 0 bases from V and 5 bases from J, with 5 bases between. This CDR3 has 13 residues. The CDR3: CASSQDRQNIQYF. The CDR3 coding sequence is TGCGCCAGCAGCCAAGACAGGCAAAACATTCAGTACTTC.

The chain uses TRBV14 and TRBJ2-7; maybe TRBD2 (6 bases). V was trimmed by 0 bases and J by 5 bases, leaving 11 bases between them. Germline assignment: CDR1 SGHDN and CDR2 FVKESK. This CDR3 spans 14 amino acids. For the CDR3, the DNA is TGTGCCAGCAGCCAAGATTTCGGGGGTGACGAGCAGTACTTC. Its protein is CASSQDFGGDEQYF.